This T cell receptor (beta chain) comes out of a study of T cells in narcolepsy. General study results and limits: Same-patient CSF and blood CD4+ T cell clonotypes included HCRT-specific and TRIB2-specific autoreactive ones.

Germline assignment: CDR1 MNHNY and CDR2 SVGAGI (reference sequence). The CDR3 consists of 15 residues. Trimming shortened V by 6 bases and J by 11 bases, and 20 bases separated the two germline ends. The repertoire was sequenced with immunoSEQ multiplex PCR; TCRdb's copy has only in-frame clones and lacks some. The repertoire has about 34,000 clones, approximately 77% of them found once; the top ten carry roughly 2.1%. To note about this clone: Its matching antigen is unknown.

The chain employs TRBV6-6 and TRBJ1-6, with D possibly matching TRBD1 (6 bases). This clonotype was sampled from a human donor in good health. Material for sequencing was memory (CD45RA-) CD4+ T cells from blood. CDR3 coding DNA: TGTGCCAGCAGCCTCCTAGGCGGGGGGCGAACACCCCTCCACTTT. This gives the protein CASSLLGGGRTPLHF.